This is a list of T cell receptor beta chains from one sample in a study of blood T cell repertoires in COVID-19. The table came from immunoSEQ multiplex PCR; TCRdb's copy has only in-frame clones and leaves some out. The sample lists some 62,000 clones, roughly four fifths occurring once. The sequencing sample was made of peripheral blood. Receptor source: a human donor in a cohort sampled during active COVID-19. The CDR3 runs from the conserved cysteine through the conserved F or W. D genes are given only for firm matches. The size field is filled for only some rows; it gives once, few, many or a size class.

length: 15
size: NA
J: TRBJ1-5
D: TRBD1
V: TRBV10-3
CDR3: CAIRPGQESNQPQHF
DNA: TGTGCCATCAGACCGGGACAGGAAAGCAATCAGCCCCAGCATTTT

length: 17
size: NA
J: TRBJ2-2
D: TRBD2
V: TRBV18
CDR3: CASSPPSGGANTGELFF
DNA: TGTGCCAGCTCACCGCCTAGCGGGGGAGCGAACACCGGGGAGCTGTTTTTT

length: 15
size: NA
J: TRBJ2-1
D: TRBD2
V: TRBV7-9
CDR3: CASSLGTSARNEQFF
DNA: TGTGCCAGCAGCCTTGGGACTAGCGCTCGCAATGAGCAGTTCTTC

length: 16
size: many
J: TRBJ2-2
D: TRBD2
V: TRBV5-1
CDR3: CASSLGGLAGSGELFF
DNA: TGCGCCAGCAGCTTGGGCGGACTAGCGGGGTCCGGGGAGCTGTTTTTT

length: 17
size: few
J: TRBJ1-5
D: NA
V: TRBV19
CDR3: CASRPAGSGYSNQPQHF
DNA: TGTGCCAGTAGGCCGGCAGGGTCTGGCTATAGCAATCAGCCCCAGCATTTT

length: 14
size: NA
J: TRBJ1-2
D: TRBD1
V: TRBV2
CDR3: CASRSGTGNYGYTF
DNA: TGTGCCAGCAGATCCGGGACAGGGAACTATGGCTACACCTTC

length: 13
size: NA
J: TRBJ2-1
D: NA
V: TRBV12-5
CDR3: CASGPSPGNEQFF
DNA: TGTGCTAGTGGTCCATCCCCGGGGAATGAGCAGTTCTTC

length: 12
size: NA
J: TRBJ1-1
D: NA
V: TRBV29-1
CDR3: CSVRISGTEAFF
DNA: TGCAGCGTCAGGATAAGCGGCACTGAAGCTTTCTTT

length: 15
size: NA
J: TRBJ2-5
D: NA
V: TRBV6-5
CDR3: CASSSSGNTRETQYF
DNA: TGTGCCAGCAGTTCTTCCGGGAATACCCGAGAGACCCAGTACTTC

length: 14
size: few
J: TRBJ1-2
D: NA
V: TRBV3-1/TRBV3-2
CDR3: CASSPSWEGVPTVF
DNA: TGTGCCAGCAGCCCAAGTTGGGAGGGGGTGCCCACTGTCTTC

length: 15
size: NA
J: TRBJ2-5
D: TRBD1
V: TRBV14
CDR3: CASSWGQGARETQYF
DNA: TGTGCCAGCAGCTGGGGACAGGGGGCGAGAGAGACCCAGTACTTC

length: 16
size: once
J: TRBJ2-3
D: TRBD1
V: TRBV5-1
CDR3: CASSLADRGDTDTQYF
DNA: TGCGCCAGCAGCTTGGCCGACAGGGGAGACACAGATACGCAGTATTTT

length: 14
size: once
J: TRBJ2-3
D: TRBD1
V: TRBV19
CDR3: CASSSTGNTDTQYF
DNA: TGTGCCAGTAGTTCGACAGGGAACACAGATACGCAGTATTTT

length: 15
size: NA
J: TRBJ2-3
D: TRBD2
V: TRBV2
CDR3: CASSGQGLATDTQYF
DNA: TGTGCCAGCAGTGGACAGGGACTAGCGACAGATACGCAGTATTTT

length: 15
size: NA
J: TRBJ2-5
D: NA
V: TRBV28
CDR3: CASSWGGRVDETQYF
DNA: TGTGCCAGCAGCTGGGGGGGGCGCGTGGATGAGACCCAGTACTTC

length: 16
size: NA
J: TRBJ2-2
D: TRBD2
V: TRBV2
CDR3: CASRTSGGALTGELFF
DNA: TGTGCCAGCAGGACGAGCGGGGGGGCCCTCACCGGGGAGCTGTTTTTT

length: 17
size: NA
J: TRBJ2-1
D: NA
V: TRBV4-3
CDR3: CASSQDFGGGLANEQFF
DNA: TGCGCCAGCAGCCAAGATTTCGGTGGCGGCCTGGCGAATGAGCAGTTCTTC